Reported below is one T cell receptor beta chain. Its antigen has not been determined. One base away there is no much larger clone; base qualities are not given. Here V drops 2 bases and J drops 4 bases, and the junction holds 3 bases not matched to any gene. The germline V gene (reference sequence) provides CDR1 SGHNT and CDR2 YYREEE. There are 14 amino acids in the CDR3, from cysteine to phenylalanine inclusive. Only CDR3 DNA remains: 42 bases, in frame from the first base. Each donor gave one peripheral blood draw, averaging approximately 120 mL, which was collected into heparinised tubes. A BD FACSAria II was used to sort naive, central memory, regulatory and stem cell-like memory CD4+ T cells with a panel that included CD45RO, CCR7, CD25, CD127, CD95 and CD27. All sorted populations exceeded 98% purity. Right away, PBMCs were isolated by Lymphoprep density gradient centrifugation and were stained directly, with no culture step. To minimize batch effects, samples were stained and sorted in pairs, one healthy donor with one patient per experiment.

The entire amount of isolated RNA was reverse transcribed using the High Capacity cDNA Reverse Transcription Kit, so the sequenced TCRB transcripts were expressed ones. Deep immunoSEQ sequencing was performed on naive, central memory and regulatory T cell samples, with an average of approximately 3.9 million total reads per sample. After sorted cells were lysed in RLT buffer, RNA was extracted with DNase-treated RNeasy Micro or Mini kits, with the choice depending on cell number. Each cell subset was processed separately to prevent cross-contamination, with patient and healthy donor samples processed together. Using the immunoSEQ multiplex PCR, TCRB sequences were amplified from cDNA into 87-bp fragments spanning the CDR3 region. Amplicons were sequenced on the Illumina HiSeq platform. Per the authors' processing: Synthetic template baselines were used to correct PCR bias computationally, reads within Hamming distance 2 were collapsed together, and singletons that could not be merged were discarded. Reads were aligned to IMGT to assign V, D and J genes, CDR3 length, and insertions or deletions at six rearrangement sites. Within each subset, clonotype counts were normalized to sorted cell number, after which true diversity and Gini coefficients were computed with the tcR R package. The overlap coefficient, calculated on TCRB nucleotide sequences, was used to measure repertoire sharing. Held by TCRdb, this immuneACCESS table contains in-frame sequences only and omits some clones. Under half of the omission traces to an unresolved V gene where checked; the cause of the rest is unknown. The V and J calls and the clone size are those of that table, but D and trimming were determined from the DNA. Present in this sample are about 150,000 clones, over 6% of which were seen just once. Of the sample, under 0.55% falls within the top ten clones.

This record belongs to a study of beta chain features in type 1 diabetes (dated by TCRdb to the late 2010s). Study-wide context: Patients and healthy donors did not differ in mean age, gender distribution, total cell number or subset yield. A total of 100 million to 140 million sorted cells were examined across all samples, and the number of cells per subset was strongly correlated with RNA yield. In the study, TCRB repertoires of sorted circulating CD4+ T cell subsets from recently diagnosed type 1 diabetes patients were compared with those of matched healthy donors. Naive and central memory subsets were obtained from all 30 or so donors, but regulatory and stem cell-like memory subsets were isolated from only 8 patients and roughly 8 healthy donors.

What the work shows at the level of the full study, not this receptor alone: Type 1 diabetes patients showed a moderate but significant shortening of TCRB CDR3 length in all four CD4+ subsets. At VDJ recombination sites, patients with type 1 diabetes made fewer insertions and deleted more nucleotides, a pattern implying thymic rearrangement abnormalities. PCR might favor shorter templates, but patient and control samples were amplified and corrected together, so any skew would affect both groups equally. Sequencing cDNA rather than genomic DNA could over-represent highly expressing activated cells, although activation and CD3 levels did not differ between groups. Naive, central memory and regulatory TCRB repertoires appeared to be more alike among patients than among healthy donors. Because small numbers of individuals were included in the HLA sub-analyses, any influence of HLA type on TCRB rearrangement was left unresolved.

The chain is encoded by TRBV5-4 joined to TRBJ2-3; 8 central nucleotides agree with TRBD2. The clonotype comes from a man between 18 and 29 years old with type 1 diabetes. The specimen was central memory CD4+ T cells from blood. The CDR3 in this case is CASSLSSGSDTQYF. At the DNA level, the sequence is TGTGCCAGCAGCTTATCTAGCGGGTCAGATACGCAGTATTTT.